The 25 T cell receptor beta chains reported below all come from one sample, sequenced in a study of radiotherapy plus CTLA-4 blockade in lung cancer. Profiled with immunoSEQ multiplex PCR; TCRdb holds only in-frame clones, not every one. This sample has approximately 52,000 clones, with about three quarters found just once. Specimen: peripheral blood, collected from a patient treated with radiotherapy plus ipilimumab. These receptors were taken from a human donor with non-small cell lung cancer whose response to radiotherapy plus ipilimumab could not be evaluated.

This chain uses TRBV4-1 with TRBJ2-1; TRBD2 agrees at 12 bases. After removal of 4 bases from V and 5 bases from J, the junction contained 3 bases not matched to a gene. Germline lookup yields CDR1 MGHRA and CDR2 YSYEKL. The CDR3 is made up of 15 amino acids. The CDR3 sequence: CASSLWTSGNNEQFF. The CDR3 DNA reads TGCGCCAGCAGCCTTTGGACTAGCGGGAACAATGAGCAGTTCTTC.

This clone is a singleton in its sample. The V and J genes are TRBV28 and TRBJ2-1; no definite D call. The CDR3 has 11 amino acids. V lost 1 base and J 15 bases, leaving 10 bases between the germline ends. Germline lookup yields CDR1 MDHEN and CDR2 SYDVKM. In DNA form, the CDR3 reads TGTGCCAGCAGTTTATCGAGGAGTCGGTTCTTC. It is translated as CASSLSRSRFF.

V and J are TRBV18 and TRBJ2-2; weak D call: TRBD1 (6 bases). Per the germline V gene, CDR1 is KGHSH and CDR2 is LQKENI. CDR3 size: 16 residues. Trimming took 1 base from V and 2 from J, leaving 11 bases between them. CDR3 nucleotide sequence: TGTGCCAGCTCACCACGTTCACAGGGTAACACCGGGGAGCTGTTTTTT. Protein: CASSPRSQGNTGELFF.

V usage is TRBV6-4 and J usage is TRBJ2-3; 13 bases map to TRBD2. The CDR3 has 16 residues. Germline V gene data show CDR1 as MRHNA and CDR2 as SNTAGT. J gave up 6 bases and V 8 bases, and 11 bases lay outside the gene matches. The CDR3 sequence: CASHYRTSGRCDTQYF. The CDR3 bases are TGTGCCAGCCACTATAGGACTAGCGGGAGATGTGATACGCAGTATTTT.

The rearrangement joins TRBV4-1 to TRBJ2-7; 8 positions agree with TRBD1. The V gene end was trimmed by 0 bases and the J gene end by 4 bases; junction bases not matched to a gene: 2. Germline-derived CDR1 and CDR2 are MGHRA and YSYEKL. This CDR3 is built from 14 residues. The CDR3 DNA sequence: TGCGCCAGCAGCCAAGAGAGGACAGGGTACGAGCAGTACTTC. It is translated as CASSQERTGYEQYF.

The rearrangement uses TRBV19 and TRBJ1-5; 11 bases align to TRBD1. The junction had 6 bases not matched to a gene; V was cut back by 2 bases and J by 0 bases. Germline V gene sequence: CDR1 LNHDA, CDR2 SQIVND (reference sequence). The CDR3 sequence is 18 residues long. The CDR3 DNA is TGTGCCAGTAGTATAAGGGGACAGGGGGGGAATAGCAATCAGCCCCAGCATTTT. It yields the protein CASSIRGQGGNSNQPQHF. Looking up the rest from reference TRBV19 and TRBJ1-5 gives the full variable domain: DGGITQSPKYLFRKEGQNVTLSCEQNLNHDAMYWYRQDPGQGLRLIYYSQIVNDFQKGDIAEGYSVSREKKESFPLTVTSAQKNPTAFYLCASSIRGQGGNSNQPQHFGDGTRLSIL.

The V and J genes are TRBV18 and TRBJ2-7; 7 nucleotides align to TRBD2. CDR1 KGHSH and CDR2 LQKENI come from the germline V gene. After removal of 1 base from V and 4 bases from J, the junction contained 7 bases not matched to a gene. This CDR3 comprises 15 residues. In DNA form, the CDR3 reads TGTGCCAGCTCACCACAGGGAGGGCAGCCGTACGAGCAGTACTTC. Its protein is CASSPQGGQPYEQYF.

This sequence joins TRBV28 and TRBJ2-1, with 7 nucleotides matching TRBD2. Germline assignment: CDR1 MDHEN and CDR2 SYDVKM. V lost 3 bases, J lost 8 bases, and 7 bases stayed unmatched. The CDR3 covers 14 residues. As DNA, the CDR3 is TGTGCCAGCAGTTTTCCCTGGGGGGGGGATGAGCAGTTCTTC. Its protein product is CASSFPWGGDEQFF.

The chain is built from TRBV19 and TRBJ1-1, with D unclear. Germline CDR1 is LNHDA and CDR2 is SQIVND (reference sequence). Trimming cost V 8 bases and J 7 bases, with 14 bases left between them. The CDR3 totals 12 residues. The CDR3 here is CASQRGKVEAFF. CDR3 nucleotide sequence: TGTGCCAGTCAAAGAGGGAAGGTTGAAGCTTTCTTT. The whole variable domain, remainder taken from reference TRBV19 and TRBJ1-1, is DGGITQSPKYLFRKEGQNVTLSCEQNLNHDAMYWYRQDPGQGLRLIYYSQIVNDFQKGDIAEGYSVSREKKESFPLTVTSAQKNPTAFYLCASQRGKVEAFFGQGTRLTVV.

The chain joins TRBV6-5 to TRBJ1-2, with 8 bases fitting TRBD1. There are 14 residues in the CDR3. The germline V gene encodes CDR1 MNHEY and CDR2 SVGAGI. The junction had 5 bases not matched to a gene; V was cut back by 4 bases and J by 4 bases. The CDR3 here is CASSSSDRVYGYTF. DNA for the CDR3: TGTGCCAGCAGTTCCTCGGACAGGGTCTATGGCTACACCTTC.

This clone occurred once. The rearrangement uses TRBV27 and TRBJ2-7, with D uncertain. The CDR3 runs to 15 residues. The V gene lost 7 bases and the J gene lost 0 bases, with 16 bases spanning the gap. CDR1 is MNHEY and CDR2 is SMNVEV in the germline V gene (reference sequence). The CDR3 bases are TGTGCCAGCACCCGGTTAGGAGCTAGCTCCTACGAGCAGTACTTC. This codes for CASTRLGASSYEQYF.

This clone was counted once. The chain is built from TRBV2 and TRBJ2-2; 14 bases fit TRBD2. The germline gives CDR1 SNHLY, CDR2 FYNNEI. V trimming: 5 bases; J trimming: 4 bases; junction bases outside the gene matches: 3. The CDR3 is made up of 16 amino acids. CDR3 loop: CASSWTSGGSTGELFF. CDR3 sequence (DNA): TGTGCCAGCAGTTGGACTAGCGGGGGGTCCACCGGGGAGCTGTTTTTT.

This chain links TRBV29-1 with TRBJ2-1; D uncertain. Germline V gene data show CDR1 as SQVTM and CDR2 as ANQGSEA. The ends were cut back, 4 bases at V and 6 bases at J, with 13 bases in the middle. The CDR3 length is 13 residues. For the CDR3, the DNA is TGCAGCGTTGGAGGAGACTCAGTCAATGAGCAGTTCTTC. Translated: CSVGGDSVNEQFF.

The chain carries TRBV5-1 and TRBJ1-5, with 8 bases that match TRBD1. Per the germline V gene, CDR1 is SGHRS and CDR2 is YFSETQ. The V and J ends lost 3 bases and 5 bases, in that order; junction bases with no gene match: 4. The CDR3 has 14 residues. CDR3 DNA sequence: TGCGCCAGCAGCTCAGGACAGGGCGATCAGCCCCAGCATTTT. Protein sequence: CASSSGQGDQPQHF.

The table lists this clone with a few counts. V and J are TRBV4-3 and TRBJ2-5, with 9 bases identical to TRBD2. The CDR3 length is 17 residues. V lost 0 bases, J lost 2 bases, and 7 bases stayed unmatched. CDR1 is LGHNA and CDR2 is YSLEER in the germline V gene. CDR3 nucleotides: TGCGCCAGCAGCCAAGAATGGGGGCGGGGGGGACAAGAGACCCAGTACTTC. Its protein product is CASSQEWGRGGQETQYF.

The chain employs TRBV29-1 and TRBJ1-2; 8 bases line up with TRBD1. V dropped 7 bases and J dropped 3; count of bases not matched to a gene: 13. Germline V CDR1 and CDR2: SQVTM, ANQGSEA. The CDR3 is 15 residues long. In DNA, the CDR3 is TGCAGCGCCACGCTCGACACAGGGGGGTACTATGGCTACACCTTC. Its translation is CSATLDTGGYYGYTF.

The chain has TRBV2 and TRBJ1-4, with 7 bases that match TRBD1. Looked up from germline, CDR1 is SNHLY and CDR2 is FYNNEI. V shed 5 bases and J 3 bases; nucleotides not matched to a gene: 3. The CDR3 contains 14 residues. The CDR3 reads CASSSGGSNEKLFF. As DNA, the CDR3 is TGTGCCAGCAGTTCAGGGGGATCTAATGAAAAACTGTTTTTT.

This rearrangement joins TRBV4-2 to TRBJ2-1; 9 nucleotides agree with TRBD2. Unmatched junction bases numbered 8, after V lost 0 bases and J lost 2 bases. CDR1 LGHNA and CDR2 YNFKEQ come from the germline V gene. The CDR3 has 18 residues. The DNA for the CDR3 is TGTGCCAGCAGCCAAGATTCTAGCGGGAAGGTCCCCTACAATGAGCAGTTCTTC. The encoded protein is CASSQDSSGKVPYNEQFF.

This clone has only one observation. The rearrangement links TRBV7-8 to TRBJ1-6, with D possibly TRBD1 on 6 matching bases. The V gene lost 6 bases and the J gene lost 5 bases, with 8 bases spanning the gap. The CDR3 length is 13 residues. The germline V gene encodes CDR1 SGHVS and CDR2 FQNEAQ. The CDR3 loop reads CASRRTDNSPLHF. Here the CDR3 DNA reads TGTGCCAGCAGACGGACAGATAATTCACCCCTCCACTTT.

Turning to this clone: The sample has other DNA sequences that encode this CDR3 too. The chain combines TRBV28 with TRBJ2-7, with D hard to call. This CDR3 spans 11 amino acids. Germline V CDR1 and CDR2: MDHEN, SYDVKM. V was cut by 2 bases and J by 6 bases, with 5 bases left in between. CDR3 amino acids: CASSLTGEQYF. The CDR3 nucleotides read TGTGCCAGCAGTTTAACGGGCGAGCAGTACTTC. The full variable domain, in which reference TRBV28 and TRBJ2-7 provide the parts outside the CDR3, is DVKVTQSSRYLVKRTGEKVFLECVQDMDHENMFWYRQDPGLGLRLIYFSYDVKMKEKGDIPEGYSVSREKKERFSLILESASTNQTSMYLCASSLTGEQYFGPGTRLTVT.

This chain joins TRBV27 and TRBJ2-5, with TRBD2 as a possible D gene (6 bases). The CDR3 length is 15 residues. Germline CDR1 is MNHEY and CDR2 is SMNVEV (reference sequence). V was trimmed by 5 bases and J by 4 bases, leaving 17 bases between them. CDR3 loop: CASSDRGGWRETQYF. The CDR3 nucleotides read TGTGCCAGCAGTGACCGGGGAGGATGGAGAGAGACCCAGTACTTC.

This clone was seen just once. CDR3 loop: CASSLSGPYNEQFF. The CDR3 DNA follows: TGCGCCAGCAGCCTTAGCGGGCCTTACAATGAGCAGTTCTTC. V and J are TRBV4-1 and TRBJ2-1; 7 bases fit TRBD2. The CDR3 is 14 residues long. The V and J ends lost 4 bases and 4 bases, in that order; junction bases with no gene match: 4. CDR1 is MGHRA, CDR2 YSYEKL, per germline.

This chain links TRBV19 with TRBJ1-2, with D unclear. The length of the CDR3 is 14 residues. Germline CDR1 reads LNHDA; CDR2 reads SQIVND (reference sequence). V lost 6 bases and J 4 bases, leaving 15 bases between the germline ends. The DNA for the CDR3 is TGTGCCAGTAGAGTCCGAGGGCGGTTCTATGGCTACACCTTC. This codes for CASRVRGRFYGYTF.

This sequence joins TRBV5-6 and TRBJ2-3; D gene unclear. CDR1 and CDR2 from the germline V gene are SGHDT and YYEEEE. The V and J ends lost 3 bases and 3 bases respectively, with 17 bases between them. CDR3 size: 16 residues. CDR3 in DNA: TGTGCCAGCAGCTCCTTCACAGCCTCTAATACAGATACGCAGTATTTT. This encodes CASSSFTASNTDTQYF.

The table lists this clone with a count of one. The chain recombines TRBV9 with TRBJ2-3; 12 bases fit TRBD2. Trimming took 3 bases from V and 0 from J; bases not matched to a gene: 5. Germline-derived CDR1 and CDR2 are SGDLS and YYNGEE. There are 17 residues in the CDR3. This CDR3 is CASSATSGGWSTDTQYF. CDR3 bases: TGTGCCAGCAGCGCCACTAGCGGGGGGTGGAGCACAGATACGCAGTATTTT.